In this sample, the clone carrying this TCR beta chain turned up once. Its antigen is not identified. These data originate in a study of metastatic and nonmetastatic thyroid tumors. Study outcomes and limitations: Significantly higher TCR beta diversity was reportedly seen in malignant thyroid tumors than benign nodules, in blood and tumor.

Ahead of thyroid surgery, no patient had received treatment of any kind. With MiXCR, TCRdb called clones anew from the PCR reads. Altogether 20,000 to 25,000 clones are present, around 28% being singletons, with the ten largest covering roughly 5.3%. CDR3 length: 15 residues. The germline V gene has CDR1 DFQATT and CDR2 SNEGSKA (reference sequence). Losses at the gene ends were 6 bases for V and 7 bases for J; bases not matched to a gene: 13. This TCR derives from a female donor with papillary thyroid cancer or a benign thyroid nodule (not recorded which). Some clones in this sample may be carry-over from other donors' samples. This chain connects TRBV20-1 to TRBJ2-7, with 12 bases fitting TRBD1. The sequenced material came from tumor tissue. CDR3 sequence (DNA): TGCAGTGCCAACTCGCCGGGACAGGGGGCAGGGGAGCAGTACTTC. Translated, it gives CSANSPGQGAGEQYF.